A selection of T cell receptor beta chains follows, all from one sample in a study of cytomegalovirus exposure and HLA in healthy donors. TCRdb keeps only in-frame clones here, not all; method: immunoSEQ multiplex PCR. Its listing shows 90,000 to 150,000 clones. Material: PBMCs. These receptors were collected from a young man in good health and CMV-seronegative. Each CDR3 is given with its conserved first and last residue. A D gene is named only where the DNA matches it firmly.

j_gene | v_gene | d_gene | CDR3nt | CDR3aa
TRBJ2-5 | TRBV5-4 | - | TGTGCCAGCAGCTTGAGAGGATCAAGGGAGACCCAGTACTTC | CASSLRGSRETQYF
TRBJ2-5 | TRBV11-2 | - | TGTGCCAGCAGCTACAGAGAGACCCAGTACTTC | CASSYRETQYF
TRBJ1-5 | TRBV28 | - | TGTGCCAGCAGTTTCGGGTACCAGCCCCAGCATTTT | CASSFGYQPQHF
TRBJ1-4 | TRBV15 | TRBD1 | TGTGCCACCAGCAGGTGGGGGGACAGCGAGAGTAAACTGTTTTTT | CATSRWGDSESKLFF
TRBJ2-5 | TRBV5-1 | - | TGCGCCAGCAGGGGCCTCAAAGAGACCCAGTACTTC | CASRGLKETQYF
TRBJ2-5 | TRBV6-6 | - | TGTGCCAGCAGTGGGCCAGGGTTTATAGAGACCCAGTACTTC | CASSGPGFIETQYF
TRBJ2-7 | TRBV6-5 | - | TGTGCCAGCAGCTTCTCGGACGAGCAGTACTTC | CASSFSDEQYF
TRBJ2-1 | TRBV7-9 | TRBD1 | TGTGCCAGCAGCTTAGAAATTCTGGGACAGGGGGCTTATGAGTTCTTC | CASSLEILGQGAYEFF
TRBJ2-5 | TRBV9 | TRBD2 | TGTGCCAGCAGCGTACAACCGGGAGGGACCGGTGAGACCCAGTACTTC | CASSVQPGGTGETQYF
TRBJ2-5 | TRBV6-6 | TRBD2 | TGTGCCTCCCGGACGACTAGCGGGACCCAAGAGACCCAGTACTTC | CASRTTSGTQETQYF
TRBJ2-7 | TRBV6-5 | - | TGTGCCAGCAGTTCGCGAGGGTCGAAACCTAGCCACGAGCAGTACTTC | CASSSRGSKPSHEQYF
TRBJ1-1 | TRBV5-1 | - | TGCGCCAGCAGCTTTTCGGGGATCAACACTGAAGCTTTCTTT | CASSFSGINTEAFF
TRBJ2-3 | TRBV7-8 | - | TGTGCCAGCAGCTTAGTAACAGACACAGATACGCAGTATTTT | CASSLVTDTDTQYF
TRBJ1-1 | TRBV20-1 | - | TGCAGTGCTAGAGATATAGCGGAAGCTTTCTTT | CSARDIAEAFF
TRBJ2-1 | TRBV19 | TRBD2 | TGTGCCAGTAGTCCCGGGACTAGCGGGGCCCCACGCAATGAGCAGTTCTTC | CASSPGTSGAPRNEQFF
TRBJ2-1 | TRBV27 | - | TGTGCCACCCGGACAAACACCTACAATGAGCAGTTCTTC | CATRTNTYNEQFF
TRBJ2-1 | TRBV5-1 | - | TGCGCCAGCAGCTTGGGACTCGATGAGCAGTTCTTC | CASSLGLDEQFF
TRBJ2-7 | TRBV28 | - | TGTGCCAGCAGTTTTGGGCCCTACGAGCAGTACTTC | CASSFGPYEQYF
TRBJ2-3 | TRBV7-2 | - | TGTGCCAGCAGCTTAAAGGGAGGAGAAGCAGATACGCAGTATTTT | CASSLKGGEADTQYF
TRBJ2-1 | TRBV5-6 | TRBD2 | TGTGCCAGCAGCTGGCGGGCTAGCGGGGGGATATACAATGAGCAGTTCTTC | CASSWRASGGIYNEQFF
TRBJ2-1 | TRBV19 | - | TGTGCCAGTAGTAGAGTTTACAATGAGCAGTTCTTC | CASSRVYNEQFF
TRBJ1-5 | TRBV20-1 | - | TGCAGTGCTAGAGTGGGAGTGTACCAGCATTTT | CSARVGVYQHF
TRBJ2-1 | TRBV6-5 | TRBD1 | TGTGCCAGCAGTCCCCGGACAGGGAACAATGAGCAGTTCTTC | CASSPRTGNNEQFF
TRBJ2-7 | TRBV29-1 | TRBD1 | TGCAGCGTCGCTGACAGGGGGCTATACGAGCAGTACTTC | CSVADRGLYEQYF
TRBJ2-1 | TRBV5-1 | - | TGCGCCAGCAGCTTGGGACAGAGCTCCTACAATGAGCAGTTCTTC | CASSLGQSSYNEQFF
TRBJ2-7 | TRBV19 | TRBD2 | TGTGCCAGTAGTATCATAGCGGGGGTTAACTACGAGCAGTACTTC | CASSIIAGVNYEQYF
TRBJ2-7 | TRBV5-6 | TRBD1 | TGTGCCAGCAGCTTCAGACAGGGTGGCGAGCAGTACTTC | CASSFRQGGEQYF